This T cell receptor beta chain is drawn from a study of blood T cell repertoires in COVID-19. About the research overall: Italy, Spain and the United States were the sources of the convalescent and acute COVID-19 samples. PBMCs, B-cell-depleted T cells, or T cells provided the cDNA or gDNA that made up the material.

The V segment lost 0 bases and the J segment 4 bases; nucleotides outside the gene matches: 6. Looked up from germline, CDR1 is GTSNPN and CDR2 is SVGIG (reference sequence). CDR3 length: 15 residues. Study processing details: Amplification with reference gene primers provided the estimates of nucleated cell counts. Data came from immunoSEQ multiplex PCR; TCRdb stores just in-frame clones and leaves some out. That table supplies the V and J calls and clone size; D and trimming were determined from the DNA. The sample includes about 310,000 clones, more than 85% seen only once; the top ten take 1% to 1.5%.

This TCR came from a man between 65 and 80 years old with acute or convalescent COVID-19. Material: peripheral blood. The chain recombines TRBV30 with TRBJ1-5, with 7 bases lining up with TRBD1. CDR3 DNA sequence: TGTGCCTGGAGTGTAGGGGCAGGGGGGAATCAGCCCCAGCATTTT. Its protein is CAWSVGAGGNQPQHF. Combining the CDR3 with reference TRBV30 and TRBJ1-5 gives the whole variable domain SQTIHQWPATLVQPVGSPLSLECTVEGTSNPNLYWYRQAAGRGLQLLFYSVGIGQISSEVPQNLSASRPQDRQFILSSKKLLLSDSGFYLCAWSVGAGGNQPQHFGDGTRLSIL.